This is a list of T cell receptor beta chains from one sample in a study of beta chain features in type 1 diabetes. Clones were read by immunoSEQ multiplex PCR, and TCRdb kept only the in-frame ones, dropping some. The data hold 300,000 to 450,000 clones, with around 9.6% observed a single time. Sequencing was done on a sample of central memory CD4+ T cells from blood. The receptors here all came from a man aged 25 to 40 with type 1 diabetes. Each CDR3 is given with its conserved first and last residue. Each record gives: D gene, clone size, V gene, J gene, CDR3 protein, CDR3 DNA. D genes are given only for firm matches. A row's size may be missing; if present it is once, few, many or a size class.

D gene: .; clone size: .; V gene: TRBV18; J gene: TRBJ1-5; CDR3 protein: CASSPGSLAANQPQHF; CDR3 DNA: TGTGCCAGCTCACCAGGGTCATTGGCGGCCAATCAGCCCCAGCATTTT
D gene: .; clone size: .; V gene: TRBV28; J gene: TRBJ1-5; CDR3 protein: CASSLTTTYQPQHF; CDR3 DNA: TGTGCCAGCAGTTTAACAACAACCTATCAGCCCCAGCATTTT
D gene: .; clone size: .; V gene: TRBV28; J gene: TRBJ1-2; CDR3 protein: CASSFRGLGGYTF; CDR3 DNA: TGTGCCAGCAGTTTTAGGGGTCTCGGTGGCTACACCTTC
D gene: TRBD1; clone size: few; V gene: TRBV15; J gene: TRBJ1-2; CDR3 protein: CATSPRDRVVYGYTF; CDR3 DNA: TGTGCCACGTCTCCTCGGGACAGGGTCGTCTATGGCTACACCTTC
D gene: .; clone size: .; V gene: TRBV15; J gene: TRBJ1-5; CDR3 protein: CATSREGPGIHQPQHF; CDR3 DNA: TGTGCCACCAGCAGAGAAGGTCCAGGGATTCATCAGCCCCAGCATTTT
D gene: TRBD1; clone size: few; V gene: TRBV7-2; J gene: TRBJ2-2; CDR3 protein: CASREYTGGFGELFF; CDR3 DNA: TGTGCCAGCAGGGAGTATACAGGGGGCTTCGGGGAGCTGTTTTTT
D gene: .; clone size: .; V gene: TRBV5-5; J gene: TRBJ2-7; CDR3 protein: CASSKDSSSYEQYF; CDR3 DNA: TGTGCCAGCAGCAAGGACAGTAGCTCCTACGAGCAGTACTTC
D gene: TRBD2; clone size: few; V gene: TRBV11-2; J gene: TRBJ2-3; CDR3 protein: CASSSSLAGGLDTQYF; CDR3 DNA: TGTGCCAGCAGCTCATCTCTAGCGGGAGGGTTAGATACGCAGTATTTT
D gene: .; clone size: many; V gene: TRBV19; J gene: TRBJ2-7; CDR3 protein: CASSRQKTYEQYF; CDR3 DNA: TGTGCCAGTAGTCGACAAAAGACCTACGAGCAGTACTTC
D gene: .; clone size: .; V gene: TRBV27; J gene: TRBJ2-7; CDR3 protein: CANVGAVTYEQYF; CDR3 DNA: TGTGCCAACGTAGGGGCGGTAACCTACGAGCAGTACTTC